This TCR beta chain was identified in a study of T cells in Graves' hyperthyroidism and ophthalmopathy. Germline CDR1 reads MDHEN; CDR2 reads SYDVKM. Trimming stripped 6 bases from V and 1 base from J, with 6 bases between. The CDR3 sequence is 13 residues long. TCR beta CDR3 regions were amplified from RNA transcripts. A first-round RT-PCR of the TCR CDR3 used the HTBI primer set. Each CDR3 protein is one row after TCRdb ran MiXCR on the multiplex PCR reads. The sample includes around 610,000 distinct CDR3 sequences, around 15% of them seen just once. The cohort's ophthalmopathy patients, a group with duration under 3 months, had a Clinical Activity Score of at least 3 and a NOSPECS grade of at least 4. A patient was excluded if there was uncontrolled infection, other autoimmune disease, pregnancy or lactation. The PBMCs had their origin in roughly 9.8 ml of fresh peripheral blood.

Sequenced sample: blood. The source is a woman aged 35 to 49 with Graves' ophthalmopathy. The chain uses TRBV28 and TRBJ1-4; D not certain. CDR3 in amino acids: CASRDETNEKLFF. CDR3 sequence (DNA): TGTGCCAGCAGAGACGAAACTAATGAAAAACTGTTTTTT. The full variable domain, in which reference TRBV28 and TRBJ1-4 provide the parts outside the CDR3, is DVKVTQSSRYLVKRTGEKVFLECVQDMDHENMFWYRQDPGLGLRLIYFSYDVKMKEKGDIPEGYSVSREKKERFSLILESASTNQTSMYLCASRDETNEKLFFGSGTQLSVL.